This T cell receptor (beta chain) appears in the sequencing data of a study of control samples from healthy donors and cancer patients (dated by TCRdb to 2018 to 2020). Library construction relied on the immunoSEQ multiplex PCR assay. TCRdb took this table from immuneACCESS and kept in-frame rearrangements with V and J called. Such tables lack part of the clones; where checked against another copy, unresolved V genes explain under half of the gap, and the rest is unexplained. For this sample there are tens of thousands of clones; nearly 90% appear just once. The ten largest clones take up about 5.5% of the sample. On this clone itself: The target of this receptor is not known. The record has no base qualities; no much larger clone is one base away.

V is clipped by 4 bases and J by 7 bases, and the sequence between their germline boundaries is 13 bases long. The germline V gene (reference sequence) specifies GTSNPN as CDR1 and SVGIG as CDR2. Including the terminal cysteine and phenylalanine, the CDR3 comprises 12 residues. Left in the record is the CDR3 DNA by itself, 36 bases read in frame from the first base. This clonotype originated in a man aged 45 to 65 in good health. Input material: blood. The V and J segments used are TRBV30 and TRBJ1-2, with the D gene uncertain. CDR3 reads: CAWISSVSGYTF. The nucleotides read TGTGCCTGGATTTCCTCCGTTTCTGGCTACACCTTC.